This T cell receptor (beta chain) emerged from a study of blood T cell repertoires in COVID-19. Study-wide background: From T cells, B-cell-depleted T cells, or PBMCs came the material, which was cDNA or gDNA.

V lost 2 bases and J lost 6, with 13 bases in between. CDR3 length: 14 amino acids. CDR1 is MNHEY, CDR2 SVGEGT, per germline. This clone was seen just once. In the original workflow: The assay estimated nucleated cells by amplifying reference gene primers. Profiled with immunoSEQ multiplex PCR; TCRdb holds only in-frame clones, not every one. The D gene and trimming were derived from the DNA, and the V and J assignments and clone size from that table. The sample shows around 320,000 clones, approximately 88% of them seen only once. The clonotype was recovered from a woman in her twenties or thirties who had recovered from COVID-19. The chain employs TRBV6-2 or TRBV6-3 and TRBJ1-1; D not resolved. The material sequenced was peripheral blood. This CDR3 reads CASSYRRGSAEAFF. As DNA, the CDR3 is TGTGCCAGCAGTTACCGTCGGGGTTCGGCTGAAGCTTTCTTT.